The 19 T cell receptor beta chains presented below share a single source sample, sequenced in a study of T cell changes during pregnancy in multiple sclerosis. TCRdb's copy holds only in-frame clones and misses some; the assay was immunoSEQ multiplex PCR. Of fewer than 90,000 clones listed, 94% are singletons. The specimen comprised peripheral blood, sampled after pregnancy. Every receptor here comes from a female donor in good health, enrolled as a control in a pregnancy study.

The chain employs TRBV5-1 and TRBJ1-1, with a tentative D call TRBD1 (5 bases). This CDR3 is 15 amino acids long. Germline V gene sequence: CDR1 SGHRS, CDR2 YFSETQ. Between the trimmed V and J ends, which lost 4 bases and 6 bases, there was a span of 19 bases. For the CDR3, the DNA is TGCGCCAGCAGCCTTAGCGGGACTATGGGGGCTGAAGCTTTCTTT. Amino acids: CASSLSGTMGAEAFF.

This sequence joins TRBV5-1 and TRBJ2-2, with D unclear. CDR1 is SGHRS and CDR2 is YFSETQ in the germline V gene. The V and J ends lost 1 base and 4 bases respectively, with 8 bases between them. The length of the CDR3 is 14 residues. The CDR3 DNA is TGCGCCAGCAGCTTGTCACTTTTCACCGGGGAGCTGTTTTTT. Translating gives CASSLSLFTGELFF.

The rearrangement uses TRBV18 and TRBJ2-7; 7 bases map to TRBD1. From germline, CDR1 is KGHSH and CDR2 LQKENI. The CDR3 sequence is 14 residues long. J lost 4 bases, V lost 3 bases, and 6 bases had no gene match. This chain's CDR3 is CASSPLGQEYEQYF. The CDR3 region has the DNA TGTGCCAGCTCACCGCTTGGACAGGAATACGAGCAGTACTTC. The full variable domain, its missing parts supplied by reference TRBV18 and TRBJ2-7, is NAGVMQNPRHLVRRRGQEARLRCSPMKGHSHVYWYRQLPEEGLKFMVYLQKENIIDESGMPKERFSAEFPKEGPSILRIQQVVRGDSAAYFCASSPLGQEYEQYFGPGTRLTVT.

This rearrangement joins TRBV2 to TRBJ1-3, with 8 bases lining up with TRBD1. Germline V gene lookup returns CDR1 SNHLY and CDR2 FYNNEI. The J segment lost 4 bases and the V segment lost 2 bases, leaving 7 bases of the junction unmatched. This CDR3 is 16 amino acids long. The CDR3 DNA reads TGTGCCAGCAGTGAACCCGGGGACAGGAGAGGAAACACCATATATTTT. This codes for CASSEPGDRRGNTIYF.

This clone showed up just a few times. The chain joins TRBV28 to TRBJ1-2, with TRBD1 identical over 7 bases. With 4 bases clipped from V and 6 bases from J, the junction kept 5 bases outside the gene matches. The CDR3 runs to 13 residues. Per germline, CDR1 MDHEN and CDR2 SYDVKM. CDR3 sequence (DNA): TGTGCCAGCAGTTCCGACAGGGCCAATGGCTACACCTTC. Its protein is CASSSDRANGYTF.

This clone was recorded once. This rearrangement joins TRBV18 to TRBJ2-7; the D is unclear. This CDR3 is built from 15 residues. V shed 6 bases and J shed 5 bases, with 20 bases lying between them. The germline V gene has CDR1 KGHSH and CDR2 LQKENI. CDR3 in amino acids: CASSASYSPDNEQYF. The CDR3 region has the DNA TGTGCCAGCTCGGCTTCCTACAGCCCCGATAACGAGCAGTACTTC.

V gene TRBV13 combines with J gene TRBJ2-2; 11 bases fit TRBD2. CDR1 is PRHDT, CDR2 FYEKMQ, per germline (reference sequence). Germline trimming cut 5 bases from V and 5 bases from J; bases unmatched to any gene: 4. The CDR3 length is 15 residues. CDR3 amino acids: CASSIRLAGTGELFF. CDR3 bases: TGTGCCAGCAGCATTAGACTAGCGGGGACCGGGGAGCTGTTTTTT.

The rearrangement uses TRBV29-1 and TRBJ2-1, with D perhaps matching TRBD1 (5 bases). Germline CDR1 reads SQVTM; CDR2 reads ANQGSEA. The CDR3 spans 13 residues. V was clipped by 5 bases and J by 7 bases, with 15 bases between them. The CDR3 DNA is TGCAGCGTTAGGGGTAGGGCTTCAAATGAGCAGTTCTTC. Translated: CSVRGRASNEQFF.

The J gene is TRBJ1-6, the V gene TRBV9; perhaps TRBD1 as D (5 bases). CDR1 and CDR2 (germline): SGDLS, YYNGEE. The CDR3 runs 17 residues. V was cut by 0 bases and J by 1 base, with 11 bases left in between. The CDR3 reads CASSVGQGRSYNSPLHF. The CDR3 bases are TGTGCCAGCAGCGTAGGGCAGGGTCGGTCCTATAATTCACCCCTCCACTTT. The full variable domain, in which reference TRBV9 and TRBJ1-6 provide the parts outside the CDR3, is DSGVTQTPKHLITATGQRVTLRCSPRSGDLSVYWYQQSLDQGLQFLIQYYNGEERAKGNILERFSAQQFPDLHSELNLSSLELGDSALYFCASSVGQGRSYNSPLHFGNGTRLTVT.

The chain links TRBV5-1 to TRBJ1-2, with D perhaps matching TRBD1 (5 bases). Germline CDR1 is SGHRS and CDR2 is YFSETQ. Trimming removed 0 bases at V and 12 bases at J, with 15 bases between. The CDR3 covers 13 residues. The CDR3 reads CASSLAQGGDDTF. Written as DNA, the CDR3 is TGCGCCAGCAGCTTGGCGCAGGGAGGTGACGACACCTTC.

This clone was picked up one time. The chain has TRBV5-8 and TRBJ2-1; D gene ambiguous. The CDR3 spans 13 residues. V lost 1 base and J lost 8, with 10 bases in between. Per the germline V gene, CDR1 is SGHTS and CDR2 is YDEGEE. The CDR3 sequence: CASSLISFDEQFF. In DNA form, the CDR3 reads TGTGCCAGCAGCTTGATTAGCTTCGATGAGCAGTTCTTC.

The CDR3 bases are TGTGCCAGCAGTGGGGCGGGGAGCGGAGGTCTTTACAATGAGCAGTTCTTC. This codes for CASSGAGSGGLYNEQFF. The gene calls are TRBV2 and TRBJ2-1, with a tentative D call TRBD2 (6 bases). With 4 bases removed from V and 4 bases from J, the gap between germline ends came to 20 bases. Germline lookup yields CDR1 SNHLY and CDR2 FYNNEI. The length of the CDR3 is 17 residues.

V is TRBV27 and J is TRBJ2-7, with D maybe TRBD1 (6 bases). Trimming pared 3 bases from V and 0 bases from J, leaving 12 bases between. CDR1 and CDR2 (germline): MNHEY, SMNVEV (reference sequence). The CDR3 extends over 15 amino acids. CDR3 sequence: CASSFGTPHSYEQYF. The CDR3 DNA reads TGTGCCAGCAGTTTTGGGACACCCCACTCCTACGAGCAGTACTTC.

This sequence joins TRBV7-2 and TRBJ2-6, with D possibly being TRBD1 (6 bases). Germline V gene lookup returns CDR1 SGHTA and CDR2 FQGNSA. V was pared by 2 bases and J by 2 bases, with 7 bases between. The CDR3 has 15 residues. CDR3 DNA: TGTGCCAGCAGCTTAAACAGGGCTGGGGCCAACGTCCTGACTTTC. It translates to CASSLNRAGANVLTF.

The V call is TRBV28, the J call TRBJ1-2, with D possibly matching TRBD1 (5 bases). CDR3 length equals 14 residues. The germline gives CDR1 MDHEN, CDR2 SYDVKM. V was trimmed by 2 bases and J by 4 bases, leaving 11 bases between them. The CDR3 loop reads CASSLRGLGYGYTF. CDR3 in DNA: TGTGCCAGCAGTTTAAGGGGTCTCGGCTATGGCTACACCTTC.

The rearrangement joins TRBV27 to TRBJ2-7, with 9 bases identical to TRBD1. V lost 0 bases to trimming and J lost 2 bases; unmatched junction nucleotides: 8. The CDR3 covers 17 residues. CDR1 is MNHEY and CDR2 is SMNVEV in the germline V gene (reference sequence). This chain's CDR3 is CASSLSGTGLITYEQYF. The CDR3 DNA follows: TGTGCCAGCAGTTTATCCGGGACAGGGTTGATCACCTACGAGCAGTACTTC.

The genes are TRBV6-6 and TRBJ2-3; 8 nucleotides match TRBD2. The CDR3 runs 14 residues. After removal of 9 bases from V and 2 bases from J, the junction contained 7 bases not matched to a gene. Per germline, CDR1 MNHNY and CDR2 SVGAGI (reference sequence). CDR3 coding DNA: TGTGCCAGTCGAGTGACTAGCGCCACAGATACGCAGTATTTT. This sequence encodes CASRVTSATDTQYF.

This clone was detected once. The rearrangement uses TRBV4-1 and TRBJ2-3, with 10 bases that match TRBD2. Trimming cost V 1 base and J 10 bases; bases outside gene matches: 17. Germline lookup yields CDR1 MGHRA and CDR2 YSYEKL. This CDR3 has 18 amino acids. CDR3 amino acids: CASSQVSAGGRDSRAQYF. In nucleotides, the CDR3 is TGCGCCAGCAGCCAAGTTTCAGCGGGAGGGCGTGACTCAAGGGCGCAGTATTTT.

The chain couples TRBV7-8 to TRBJ1-2, with TRBD1 as a possible D gene (6 bases). The CDR3 is 14 residues long. Trimming shortened V by 1 base and J by 4 bases, and 10 bases separated the two germline ends. Germline values: CDR1 SGHVS, CDR2 FQNEAQ. CDR3 in DNA: TGTGCCAGCAGCTTAGACAGGGCTGGCTATGGCTACACCTTC. The encoded protein is CASSLDRAGYGYTF.